What follows is one T cell receptor beta chain and its context. Antigen unknown. This record belongs to a study of radiotherapy plus CTLA-4 blockade in lung cancer. Study at large: Disease control was present in under 35% of patients, and objective responses in 15% to 20%. General observations from the study: Among blood TCR repertoires after radiotherapy plus ipilimumab, tumor-derived clones expanded. Interferon-beta and early blood T cell clone dynamics reportedly predicted response best.

Assay: immunoSEQ multiplex PCR; the TCRdb copy retains only in-frame clones and omits some. The sample lists roughly 110,000 clones; over 75% were seen once. Germline assignment: CDR1 SGHTS and CDR2 YDEGEE. Trimming cost V 4 bases and J 6 bases, with 8 bases left between them. The CDR3 totals 12 residues. The chain employs TRBV5-8 and TRBJ1-5; TRBD1 is a possible D gene (5 bases). The TCR was taken from a human donor with non-small cell lung cancer that progressed on radiotherapy plus ipilimumab. Some clones in this sample may be carry-over from other donors' samples. This specimen was peripheral blood, taken from a patient treated with radiotherapy plus ipilimumab. CDR3 bases: TGTGCCAGCAGCGCAGACAGTCAGCCCCAGCATTTT. It specifies CASSADSQPQHF.